The 16 T cell receptor beta chains below were found in one sample sequenced in a study of T-cell memory formation after mild COVID-19. TCRdb redid the calling of the 5' RACE reads with MiXCR, one entry per CDR3 protein. The sample has around 250,000 distinct CDR3 sequences, 8.5% to 9.5% seen once; the top ten hold under 25%. The sample taken for sequencing was PBMCs or a T cell subset sorted from them (not recorded which). The receptors were sampled from a man aged 18-30 years who had mild COVID-19 (a few samples of this study predate the infection). Cell type and time point are not known.

The J gene is TRBJ1-1, the V gene TRBV2; D is unclear. Germline V gene data show CDR1 as SNHLY and CDR2 as FYNNEI. This CDR3 has 13 residues. V was shortened by 7 bases and J by 0 bases, with 9 bases between the two germline ends. The chain's CDR3 is CASTILMNTEAFF. In DNA form, the CDR3 reads TGTGCCAGCACAATCTTAATGAACACTGAAGCTTTCTTT.

This clonotype turned up a few times. This rearrangement joins TRBV6-5 to TRBJ1-1, with D perhaps TRBD1 (5 bases). Between the trimmed V and J ends, which lost 2 bases and 0 bases, there was a span of 7 bases. The CDR3 has 14 amino acids. Germline assignment: CDR1 MNHEY and CDR2 SVGAGI. The CDR3 is CASSYEGMNTEAFF. The CDR3 nucleotides are TGTGCCAGCAGTTACGAGGGGATGAACACTGAAGCTTTCTTT.

On this clonotype itself: This could be a read error, since a much larger clone is one nucleotide away. The V gene is TRBV5-1, the J gene TRBJ2-3, with D possibly being TRBD2 (9 bases). The CDR3 sequence is 15 residues long. Germline CDR1 reads SGHRS; CDR2 reads YFSETQ. CDR3 nucleotide sequence: TGCGACAGCAGCGGGGGGACAGGCCGCACAGATACGCAGTATTTT. Its protein is CDSSGGTGRTDTQYF.

CDR3 nucleotides: TGTGCCAGCAGTTCAAACAGGGTTGGCTACACCTTC. As protein: CASSSNRVGYTF. The chain uses TRBV6-6 and TRBJ1-2; maybe TRBD1 (6 bases). CDR1 MNHNY and CDR2 SVGAGI come from the germline V gene (reference sequence). The CDR3 sequence is 12 residues long. V was clipped by 4 bases and J by 7 bases, with 10 bases between them.

This clonotype was detected only a few times. The V call is TRBV20-1, the J call TRBJ2-3; D gene unclear. V lost 6 bases and J 4 bases, leaving 11 bases between the germline ends. The CDR3 length is 12 residues. Germline-derived CDR1 and CDR2 are DFQATT and SNEGSKA (reference sequence). DNA for the CDR3: TGCAGTGCAGGGATTCGCCCAGATACGCAGTATTTT. It codes for CSAGIRPDTQYF.

This clonotype was seen repeatedly, ten times or more. The gene calls are TRBV5-1 and TRBJ2-4; D is perhaps TRBD2 (7 bases). The V end was cut by 4 bases, the J end by 8 bases, with 19 bases between. Germline CDR1 is SGHRS and CDR2 is YFSETQ. CDR3 length: 15 amino acids. As DNA, the CDR3 is TGCGCCAGCAGCCCCGGTGGGGGCGGGGGTGACATTCAGTACTTC. Translation: CASSPGGGGGDIQYF.

The chain combines TRBV5-5 with TRBJ1-4, with D hard to call. Trimming cost V 3 bases and J 0 bases, with 12 bases left between them. Looked up from germline, CDR1 is SGHKS and CDR2 is YYEKEE (reference sequence). This CDR3 region has 16 residues. CDR3: CASSSTGRPTNEKLFF. CDR3 sequence (DNA): TGTGCCAGCAGCTCGACCGGACGGCCAACTAATGAAAAACTGTTTTTT.

This clonotype was counted between two and nine times. V gene TRBV10-3 combines with J gene TRBJ2-1, with 10 bases fitting TRBD2. Germline V lookup: CDR1 ENHRY, CDR2 SYGVKD. The CDR3 has 14 residues. V shed 6 bases and J 5 bases; nucleotides not matched to a gene: 4. CDR3 bases: TGTGCCATCAGAGCCGGGACTAGCGACAATGAGCAGTTCTTC. This sequence encodes CAIRAGTSDNEQFF.

The chain links TRBV10-1 to TRBJ2-3, with TRBD1 identical over 7 bases. Germline values: CDR1 WNHNN, CDR2 SYGVQD (reference sequence). The CDR3 totals 17 residues. V trimming: 3 bases; J trimming: 0 bases; junction bases outside the gene matches: 9. DNA for the CDR3: TGCGCCAGCAGTGACCCCTGGGACAGAAAGAGCACAGATACGCAGTATTTT. Protein sequence: CASSDPWDRKSTDTQYF.

This clonotype has a handful of counts. The chain has TRBV20-1 and TRBJ2-5; 7 bases agree with TRBD1. Trimming cost V 5 bases and J 4 bases; bases outside gene matches: 1. This CDR3 comprises 11 residues. CDR1 and CDR2 (germline): DFQATT, SNEGSKA (reference sequence). CDR3 nucleotide sequence: TGCAGTGCTTACAGGGGAGAGACCCAGTACTTC. Its protein is CSAYRGETQYF.

The rearrangement links TRBV12-3 or TRBV12-4 to TRBJ2-7, with D perhaps TRBD2 (5 bases). The CDR3 contains 12 residues. Trimming stripped 3 bases from V and 5 bases from J, with 8 bases between. The CDR3 nucleotides read TGTGCCAGCAGTTTCTCCGGGAACGAGCAGTACGTC. It codes for CASSFSGNEQYV.

In its sample, this clonotype was seen many times. DNA of the CDR3: TGTGCCAGCAGCCCGACCGGGGGGACAGATACGCAGTATTTT. Translating gives CASSPTGGTDTQYF. The V and J genes are TRBV7-2 and TRBJ2-3; 7 nucleotides line up with TRBD2. The CDR3 runs to 14 residues. Germline trimming cut 5 bases from V and 3 bases from J; bases unmatched to any gene: 5. The germline V gene encodes CDR1 SGHTA and CDR2 FQGNSA.

This chain's CDR3 is CASSLLGSGGLPPQFF. CDR3 in DNA: TGTGCCAGCAGCCTCCTAGGGAGCGGGGGATTACCCCCGCAGTTCTTC. The rearrangement joins TRBV7-9 to TRBJ2-1, with 8 bases fitting TRBD2. Trimming at V came to 5 bases and at J to 12 bases, leaving 18 bases not matched to a gene. CDR1 and CDR2 from the germline V gene are SEHNR and FQNEAQ (reference sequence). This CDR3 spans 16 amino acids.

The table lists this clonotype with a few counts. The chain joins TRBV7-9 to TRBJ2-3; D uncertain. Germline loops: CDR1 SEHNR, CDR2 FQNEAQ (reference sequence). Trimming left V 5 bases short and J 2 bases short, with 11 bases between. The CDR3 length is 14 residues. CDR3 amino acids: CASSARRTTDTQYF. In DNA, the CDR3 is TGTGCCAGCAGCGCCAGAAGGACCACAGATACGCAGTATTTT.

The CDR3 DNA follows: TGTGCCAGCAGCCTACGAAACTCGAACACTGAAGCTTTCTTT. This codes for CASSLRNSNTEAFF. The chain is built from TRBV7-2 and TRBJ1-1; D is uncertain. CDR1 and CDR2 (germline): SGHTA, FQGNSA. V was shortened by 5 bases and J by 1 base, with 11 bases between the two germline ends. CDR3 length: 14 residues.

The CDR3 DNA reads TGCAGTGCTAGAGATCCTTTGGCTACTAATTCACCCCTCCACTTT. Amino acid sequence: CSARDPLATNSPLHF. This chain uses TRBV20-1 with TRBJ1-6; D remains ambiguous. This CDR3 spans 15 amino acids. V gave up 0 bases and J gave up 6 bases, with 12 bases separating them. CDR1 is DFQATT, CDR2 SNEGSKA, per germline (reference sequence).